This TCR beta chain was recorded in a study of Graves' ophthalmopathy and Graves' hyperthyroidism. Amplifying from RNA transcripts, the study obtained TCR beta CDR3 regions. HTBI primers were employed in first-round RT-PCR, then a second-round multiplex PCR followed. TCRdb independently ran MiXCR on the multiplex PCR reads; one entry per CDR3 protein. The sample shows roughly 400,000 distinct CDR3 sequences, approximately 16% of them seen only once. A volume of 10 ml of fresh peripheral blood supplied the PBMCs. Trimming took 4 bases from V and 1 from J; bases not matched to a gene: 9. The CDR3 totals 16 residues. CDR1 and CDR2 (germline): DFQATT, SNEGSKA (reference sequence).

The chain has TRBV20-1 and TRBJ1-5; 8 nucleotides agree with TRBD1. Material for sequencing was peripheral blood. This clonotype was sampled from a woman aged 18-35 years with Graves' ophthalmopathy. The CDR3 nucleotides are TGCAGTGCTAAACCGACAGGGGCTATAAGCAATCAGCCCCAGCATTTT. Its translation: CSAKPTGAISNQPQHF.